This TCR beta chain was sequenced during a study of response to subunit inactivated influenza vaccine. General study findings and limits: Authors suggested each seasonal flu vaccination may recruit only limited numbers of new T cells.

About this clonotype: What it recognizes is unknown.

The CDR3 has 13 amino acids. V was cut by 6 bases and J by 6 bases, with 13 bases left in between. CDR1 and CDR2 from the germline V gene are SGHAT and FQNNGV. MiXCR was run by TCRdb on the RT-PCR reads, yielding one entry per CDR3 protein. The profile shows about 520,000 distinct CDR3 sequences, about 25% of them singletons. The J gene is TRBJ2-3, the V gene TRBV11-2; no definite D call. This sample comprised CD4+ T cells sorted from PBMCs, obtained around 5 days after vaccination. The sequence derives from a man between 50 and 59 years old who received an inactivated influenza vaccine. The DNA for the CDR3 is TGTGCCAGCAGGCCGCCGTCGGGCGATACGCAGTATTTT. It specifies CASRPPSGDTQYF.